The 3 T cell receptor beta chains presented below share a single source sample, sequenced in a study of cytomegalovirus exposure and HLA in healthy donors. Some clones are missing from TCRdb's copy, which holds only in-frame ones; the method was immunoSEQ multiplex PCR. The data contain 150,000 to 200,000 clones, 84% of them singletons. The sequencing input was PBMCs. The receptors shown here come from a man in his thirties or forties in good health and CMV-seropositive.

This clone was picked up a small number of times. The chain recombines TRBV30 with TRBJ1-1; 8 bases agree with TRBD1. Trimming at V came to 0 bases and at J to 4 bases, leaving 7 bases not matched to a gene. The V gene's germline CDR1 is GTSNPN and CDR2 SVGIG (reference sequence). The CDR3 contains 15 residues. In DNA form, the CDR3 reads TGTGCCTGGAGTGTGATTACAGGGGGGAGCACTGAAGCTTTCTTT. Translation gives CAWSVITGGSTEAFF.

Here the CDR3 DNA reads TGTGCCAGCAGTACCCGGACAGGGTCATACTATGGCTACACCTTC. Residues: CASSTRTGSYYGYTF. The chain couples TRBV27 to TRBJ1-2, with 8 nucleotides matching TRBD1. Germline lookup yields CDR1 MNHEY and CDR2 SMNVEV (reference sequence). This CDR3 spans 15 amino acids. With V trimmed by 5 bases and J by 3 bases, 8 bases remained unmatched.

The V call is TRBV5-8, the J call TRBJ2-7, with D maybe TRBD1 (6 bases). The CDR3 covers 14 residues. The germline V gene has CDR1 SGHTS and CDR2 YDEGEE. V was shortened by 4 bases and J by 3 bases, with 14 bases between the two germline ends. The chain's CDR3 is CASSVPGHLYEQYF. DNA for the CDR3: TGTGCCAGCAGCGTTCCGGGACATCTCTACGAGCAGTACTTC.